The 27 T cell receptor beta chains given below trace back to one sample, sequenced in a study of siplizumab effects on memory and regulatory T cells (dated by TCRdb to about 2019). Libraries were constructed by the immunoSEQ multiplex PCR assay. The source is immuneACCESS, and TCRdb retained only in-frame sequences with V and J called. Part of the clones is not carried over; for the studies checked, unresolved V genes explain less than half of this, and the remainder is unexplained. Within this sample are more than 60,000 clones, with 93% of them counted one time only. Less than 5.5% of the sample comes from the top ten. The sequencing input was CD8+ T cells sorted from blood. The receptors derive from a human donor in good health.

V and J are TRBV11-2 and TRBJ2-3; tentative D call: TRBD1 (6 bases). The CDR3 is 15 amino acids. V was clipped by 1 base and J by 5 bases, with 13 bases between them. Per germline, CDR1 SGHAT and CDR2 FQNNGV. The CDR3 nucleotides read TGTGCCAGCAGCTTAGGTCAGGGGATAAAAGATACGCAGTATTTT. This translates into CASSLGQGIKDTQYF.

The CDR3 DNA is TGCGCCAGCAGCCAAGTTTTATGGCGAGGCTACACCTTC. It specifies CASSQVLWRGYTF. This chain uses TRBV4-1 with TRBJ1-2; no reliable D call. The germline gives CDR1 MGHRA, CDR2 YSYEKL. Trimming stripped 1 base from V and 8 bases from J, with 11 bases between. This CDR3 has 13 amino acids.

The CDR3 coding sequence is TGTGCCAGTAGTGTTAGCGGGGGGGGATACAATGAGCAGTTCTTC. This encodes CASSVSGGGYNEQFF. The chain carries TRBV19 and TRBJ2-1; TRBD2 aligns across 11 bases. Trimming removed 5 bases from V and 4 bases from J; junction bases left unmatched: 4. There are 15 residues in the CDR3. From germline, CDR1 is LNHDA and CDR2 SQIVND (reference sequence).

A note on this clone: Other DNA sequences in this sample translate to the same CDR3. The CDR3 is CASSSGGDTQYF. The CDR3 DNA sequence: TGTGCCAGCAGCTCCGGAGGAGATACGCAGTATTTT. This rearrangement joins TRBV7-9 to TRBJ2-3; perhaps TRBD2 as D (5 bases). V lost 4 bases, J lost 5 bases, and 7 bases lay in between. Germline V gives CDR1 SEHNR, CDR2 FQNEAQ (reference sequence). The CDR3 contains 12 residues.

There are a few counts of this clone. The rearrangement uses TRBV19 and TRBJ1-1; D gene unclear. V was cut by 5 bases and J by 4 bases, with 11 bases left in between. The CDR3 loop spans 13 amino acids. CDR1 is LNHDA, CDR2 SQIVND, per germline (reference sequence). The CDR3 region is CASSAGLPTEAFF. Written as DNA, the CDR3 is TGTGCCAGTAGTGCCGGTCTTCCCACTGAAGCTTTCTTT. The full variable domain, rest sourced from reference TRBV19 and TRBJ1-1, is DGGITQSPKYLFRKEGQNVTLSCEQNLNHDAMYWYRQDPGQGLRLIYYSQIVNDFQKGDIAEGYSVSREKKESFPLTVTSAQKNPTAFYLCASSAGLPTEAFFGQGTRLTVV.

The rearrangement links TRBV4-1 to TRBJ1-1; no definite D call. Germline V lookup: CDR1 MGHRA, CDR2 YSYEKL. This CDR3 comprises 13 residues. V lost 6 bases and J 7 bases, leaving 15 bases between the germline ends. CDR3 amino acids: CASSSGRTLEAFF. The CDR3 DNA is TGCGCCAGCAGTTCCGGGCGGACTCTTGAAGCTTTCTTT.

This clone showed up just a few times. The rearrangement joins TRBV2 to TRBJ2-7; TRBD2 might be the D (6 bases). Trimming removed 9 bases at V and 7 bases at J, with 13 bases between. This CDR3 has 11 residues. The V gene's germline CDR1 is SNHLY and CDR2 FYNNEI. Here the CDR3 DNA reads TGTGCCAGACGAAACGGAGGGGAGCAGTACTTC. Encoded protein: CARRNGGEQYF.

In its sample, this clone was seen a few times. The sample holds other DNA sequences that translate to the same CDR3. This chain joins TRBV29-1 and TRBJ2-1, with TRBD2 matching over 11 bases. Germline CDR1 SQVTM, CDR2 ANQGSEA. V gave up 5 bases and J gave up 8 bases; unmatched junction bases: 8. The CDR3 covers 14 residues. The DNA for the CDR3 is TGCAGCGTTATCTTAGCGGGGGGGCATTATGAGCAGTTCTTC. Protein product: CSVILAGGHYEQFF.

This clone has just one count. V is TRBV9 and J is TRBJ2-3; 7 bases line up with TRBD1. Per the germline V gene, CDR1 is SGDLS and CDR2 is YYNGEE. V was clipped by 4 bases and J by 2 bases; unmatched bases: 4. The CDR3 extends over 14 amino acids. Here the CDR3 DNA reads TGTGCCAGCAGCCCTGGGACAGCCACAGATACGCAGTATTTT. Translation: CASSPGTATDTQYF.

The gene calls are TRBV28 and TRBJ2-3, with D possibly being TRBD1 (6 bases). The CDR3 contains 16 residues. Germline CDR1 and CDR2: MDHEN and SYDVKM. V was pared by 1 base and J by 6 bases, with 17 bases between. The DNA of the CDR3 is TGTGCCAGCAGTTTATTGGGGCTAGCAAGGGGGGATACGCAGTATTTT. Translated: CASSLLGLARGDTQYF.

CDR3 in amino acids: CALGGGIGEQFF. CDR3 DNA: TGTGCCTTGGGTGGGGGTATTGGCGAGCAGTTCTTC. This sequence joins TRBV30 and TRBJ2-1; tentatively, D is TRBD1 or TRBD2 (5 bases each). CDR1 is GTSNPN and CDR2 is SVGIG in the germline V gene (reference sequence). V was clipped by 7 bases and J by 10 bases, with 17 bases between them. This CDR3 comprises 12 residues.

The sample holds a few counts of this clone. The chain employs TRBV9 and TRBJ1-4; no reliable D call. V was clipped by 0 bases and J by 6 bases, with 6 bases between them. From germline, CDR1 is SGDLS and CDR2 YYNGEE. This CDR3 is built from 13 residues. The CDR3 spells CASSVARDEKLFF. The CDR3 coding sequence is TGTGCCAGCAGCGTAGCGAGGGATGAAAAACTGTTTTTT.

The chain is built from TRBV7-8 and TRBJ2-3; D call uncertain. The germline gives CDR1 SGHVS, CDR2 FQNEAQ. The CDR3 consists of 12 residues. V lost 4 bases and J lost 1, with 3 bases in between. CDR3 DNA: TGTGCCAGCAGCTGGGGCACAGATACGCAGTATTTT. Its protein product is CASSWGTDTQYF.

The V call is TRBV5-5, the J call TRBJ2-7; perhaps TRBD1 as D (5 bases). CDR3 size: 14 residues. V dropped 2 bases and J dropped 2 bases, with 11 bases sitting between them. CDR1 and CDR2 (germline): SGHKS, YYEKEE (reference sequence). CDR3 region: CASSFWQGTYEQYF. The CDR3 DNA is TGTGCCAGCAGCTTCTGGCAGGGAACCTACGAGCAGTACTTC.

The chain combines TRBV27 with TRBJ1-1; D unclear. The V gene's germline CDR1 is MNHEY and CDR2 SMNVEV (reference sequence). Between the trimmed V and J ends, which lost 5 bases and 9 bases, there was a span of 22 bases. CDR3 length equals 15 residues. For the CDR3, the DNA is TGTGCCAGCAGTGCGACCCCGGACGGTCTGGGGAAAGCTTTCTTT. It is translated as CASSATPDGLGKAFF.

J is TRBJ1-1 and V is TRBV6-6; a possible D gene is TRBD1 (5 bases). Trimming removed 6 bases at V and 1 base at J, with 9 bases between. The CDR3 has 13 amino acids. Germline V lookup: CDR1 MNHNY, CDR2 SVGAGI (reference sequence). The CDR3, as DNA: TGTGCCAGCAGGGCGGGGACGAACACTGAAGCTTTCTTT. It is translated as CASRAGTNTEAFF.

This CDR3 reads CASSYDHSGGAGEQFF. The DNA of the CDR3 is TGTGCCAGCAGTTACGATCATAGCGGGGGGGCCGGTGAGCAGTTCTTC. The chain recombines TRBV6-6 with TRBJ2-1, with 11 bases fitting TRBD2. The trim removed 2 bases at V and 9 bases at J, leaving 9 bases unmatched. Germline CDR1 MNHNY, CDR2 SVGAGI (reference sequence). The CDR3 covers 16 residues.

The V and J genes are TRBV11-3 and TRBJ2-2, with D possibly called TRBD1 or TRBD2 (6 bases each). The germline CDR1 and CDR2 sequences are SGHNT and YENEEA. Deletions cut 5 bases from V and 4 bases from J, with 14 bases between. CDR3 length: 15 amino acids. DNA for the CDR3: TGTGCCAGCAGCCCGAGTGAGGGGGGCACCGGGGAGCTGTTTTTT. This codes for CASSPSEGGTGELFF.

The V call is TRBV5-6, the J call TRBJ1-3; possibly TRBD1 for D (6 bases). Trimming pared 4 bases from V and 4 bases from J, leaving 12 bases between. The V gene's germline CDR1 is SGHDT and CDR2 YYEEEE. The CDR3 sequence is 14 residues long. CDR3: CASSLGTIGNTIYF. CDR3 nucleotides: TGTGCCAGCAGCCTCGGGACAATCGGAAACACCATATATTTT.

The rearrangement uses TRBV5-1 and TRBJ2-1, with D perhaps TRBD1 (6 bases). The V and J ends lost 5 bases and 8 bases respectively, with 17 bases between them. CDR1 and CDR2 from the germline V gene are SGHRS and YFSETQ. This CDR3 comprises 14 residues. The CDR3 DNA sequence: TGCGCCAGCAGTCCGTGGGACATAGGCTATGAGCAGTTCTTC. Amino acid sequence: CASSPWDIGYEQFF.

The chain links TRBV29-1 to TRBJ2-7; D not resolved. With 6 bases removed from V and 0 bases from J, the gap between germline ends came to 15 bases. CDR3 length: 14 amino acids. Looked up from germline, CDR1 is SQVTM and CDR2 is ANQGSEA. CDR3 amino acids: CSVDHETDSYEQYF. The CDR3, as DNA: TGCAGCGTGGACCATGAGACGGACTCCTACGAGCAGTACTTC.

The CDR3 protein is CASSKGEPGGCRPYNSPLHF. The CDR3 DNA is TGTGCCAGCAGCAAAGGGGAGCCCGGGGGTTGTAGGCCCTATAATTCACCCCTCCACTTT. The rearrangement uses TRBV21-1 and TRBJ1-6. TRBV21-1 is a documented pseudogene. This CDR3 region has 20 residues.

The chain joins TRBV5-6 to TRBJ2-7; D gene unclear. Looked up from germline, CDR1 is SGHDT and CDR2 is YYEEEE. There are 11 residues in the CDR3. V was cut by 0 bases and J by 6 bases, with 4 bases left in between. This CDR3 is CASSLVGEQYF. The DNA for the CDR3 is TGTGCCAGCAGCTTGGTGGGCGAGCAGTACTTC.

The chain combines TRBV13 with TRBJ2-5, with a weak D call TRBD1 (6 bases). The V end was cut by 0 bases, the J end by 0 bases, with 8 bases between. CDR1 PRHDT and CDR2 FYEKMQ come from the germline V gene (reference sequence). This CDR3 spans 15 amino acids. The CDR3 here is CASSLGTGYQETQYF. CDR3 bases: TGTGCCAGCAGCTTAGGAACAGGGTACCAAGAGACCCAGTACTTC.

The chain is built from TRBV9 and TRBJ1-1; D not resolved. This CDR3 contains 14 residues. Trimming took off 3 bases at V and 6 bases at J, with 15 bases between the two ends. Germline lookup yields CDR1 SGDLS and CDR2 YYNGEE. The CDR3 DNA follows: TGTGCCAGCAGCGCCGACGCTAGGGCCTCTGAAGCTTTCTTT. Its translation is CASSADARASEAFF. The full variable domain, in which reference TRBV9 and TRBJ1-1 provide the parts outside the CDR3, is DSGVTQTPKHLITATGQRVTLRCSPRSGDLSVYWYQQSLDQGLQFLIQYYNGEERAKGNILERFSAQQFPDLHSELNLSSLELGDSALYFCASSADARASEAFFGQGTRLTVV.

The rearrangement links TRBV27 to TRBJ1-2; no clear D gene. CDR3 length: 11 amino acids. Germline-derived CDR1 and CDR2 are MNHEY and SMNVEV (reference sequence). V was pared by 7 bases and J by 3 bases, with 6 bases between. The CDR3 protein is CASTPYYGYTF. The CDR3 DNA reads as TGTGCCAGCACCCCATACTATGGCTACACCTTC.

This clone was detected once. V usage is TRBV7-9 and J usage is TRBJ2-7; D assignment may be TRBD1 or TRBD2 (5 bases each). V gave up 10 bases and J gave up 0 bases, with 19 bases separating them. The CDR3 runs to 15 residues. Germline CDR1 and CDR2: SEHNR and FQNEAQ (reference sequence). The CDR3 here is CATSNPGTDSYEQYF. CDR3 nucleotides: TGTGCCACCTCCAATCCCGGGACGGACTCCTACGAGCAGTACTTC.